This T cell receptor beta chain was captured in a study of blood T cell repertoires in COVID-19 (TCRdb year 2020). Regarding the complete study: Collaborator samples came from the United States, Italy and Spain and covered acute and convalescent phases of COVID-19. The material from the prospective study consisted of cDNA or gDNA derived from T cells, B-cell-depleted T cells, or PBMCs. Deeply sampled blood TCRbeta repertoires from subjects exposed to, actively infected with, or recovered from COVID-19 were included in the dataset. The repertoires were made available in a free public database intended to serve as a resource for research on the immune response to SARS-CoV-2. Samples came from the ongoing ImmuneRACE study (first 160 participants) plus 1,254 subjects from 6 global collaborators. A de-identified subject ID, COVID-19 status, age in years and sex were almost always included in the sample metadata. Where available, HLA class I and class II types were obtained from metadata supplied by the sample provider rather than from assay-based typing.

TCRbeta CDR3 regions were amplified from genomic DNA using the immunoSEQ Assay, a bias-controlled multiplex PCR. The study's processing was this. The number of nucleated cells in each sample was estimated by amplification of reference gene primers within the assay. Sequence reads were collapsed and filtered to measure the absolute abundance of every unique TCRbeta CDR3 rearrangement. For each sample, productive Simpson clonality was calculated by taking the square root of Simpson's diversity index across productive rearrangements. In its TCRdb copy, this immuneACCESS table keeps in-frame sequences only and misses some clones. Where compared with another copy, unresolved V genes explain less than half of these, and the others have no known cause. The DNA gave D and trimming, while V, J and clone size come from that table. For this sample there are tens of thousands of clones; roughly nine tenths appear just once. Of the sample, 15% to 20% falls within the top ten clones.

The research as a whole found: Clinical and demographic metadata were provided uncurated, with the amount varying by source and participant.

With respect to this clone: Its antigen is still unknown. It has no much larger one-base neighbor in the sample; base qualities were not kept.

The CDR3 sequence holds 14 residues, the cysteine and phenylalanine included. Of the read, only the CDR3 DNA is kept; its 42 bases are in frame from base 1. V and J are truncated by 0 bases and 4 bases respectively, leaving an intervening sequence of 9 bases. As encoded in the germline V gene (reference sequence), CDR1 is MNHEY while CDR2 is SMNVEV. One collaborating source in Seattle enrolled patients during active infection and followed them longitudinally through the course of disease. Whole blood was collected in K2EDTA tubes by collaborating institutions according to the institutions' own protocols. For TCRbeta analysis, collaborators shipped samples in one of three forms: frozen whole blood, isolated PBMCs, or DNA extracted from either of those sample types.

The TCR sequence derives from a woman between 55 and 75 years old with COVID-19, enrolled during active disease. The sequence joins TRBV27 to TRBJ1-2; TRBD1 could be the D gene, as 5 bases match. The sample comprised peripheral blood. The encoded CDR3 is CASSLSQGAYGYTF. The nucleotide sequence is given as TGTGCCAGCAGTTTATCCCAAGGGGCCTATGGCTACACCTTC.